This T cell receptor (beta chain) was documented in a study of beta chain features in type 1 diabetes (dated by TCRdb to 2016 to 2018). In the study overall: No differences in mean age, gender distribution, total cell number or subset yield were found between patients and healthy donors. A total of roughly 100 million sorted cells were examined across all samples, and the number of cells per subset was strongly correlated with RNA yield. In the study, TCRB repertoires of sorted circulating CD4+ T cell subsets from recently diagnosed type 1 diabetes patients were compared with those of matched healthy donors. Regulatory and stem cell-like memory subsets were obtained from only 8 patients and roughly eight healthy donors, while naive and central memory subsets were obtained from all 28 donors.

Beyond this particular receptor, the publication reports: Shorter templates might be favored by PCR, yet because patient and control samples were amplified and corrected together, any such skew would affect both groups equally. Because cDNA was sequenced instead of genomic DNA, activated cells with high expression could be over-represented, although the groups did not differ in activation or CD3 levels. At VDJ recombination sites, patients with type 1 diabetes made fewer insertions and deleted more nucleotides, a pattern implying thymic rearrangement abnormalities. Naive, central memory and regulatory TCRB repertoires appeared to be more alike among patients than among healthy donors. In all four CD4+ subsets, TCRB CDR3 length was moderately but significantly shorter in type 1 diabetes patients. Only small numbers of individuals were included in the HLA sub-analyses, which left unresolved whether HLA type had any influence on TCRB rearrangement.

On this clone: Its target antigen remains unknown. Within one base of it there is no much larger clone, and no base qualities were kept.

Each donor gave one peripheral blood draw, approximately 120 mL on average, collected into heparinised tubes. Using a panel that included CD45RO, CCR7, CD25, CD127, CD95 and CD27, naive, central memory, regulatory and stem cell-like memory CD4+ T cells were sorted on a BD FACSAria II. Every sorted population had a purity above 95%. Right away, PBMCs were isolated by Lymphoprep density gradient centrifugation and were stained directly, with no culture step. Samples were stained and sorted in pairs, with one healthy donor and one patient per experiment, so that batch effects were minimized. V and J lose 2 bases and 6 bases, and a span of 10 bases separates them. The CDR3 holds 14 amino acids from the cysteine to the phenylalanine. Only the CDR3 part of the read is kept: 42 bases, read in frame from the first base. CDR1 and CDR2 are drawn from the germline V gene: KGHSH, LQKENI. The entire isolated RNA was reverse transcribed using the High Capacity cDNA Reverse Transcription Kit, and thus expressed TCRB transcripts were sequenced. Deep immunoSEQ sequencing was performed on naive, central memory and regulatory T cell samples, with an average of roughly 3.6 million total reads per sample. After sorted cells were lysed in RLT buffer, RNA was extracted with DNase-treated RNeasy Micro or Mini kits, with the choice depending on cell number. To prevent cross-contamination, each cell subset was processed individually, whereas patient and healthy donor samples were processed jointly. Using the immunoSEQ multiplex PCR, TCRB sequences were amplified from cDNA into 87-bp fragments spanning the CDR3 region. Sequencing of the amplicons was done on the Illumina HiSeq platform. Per the source publication's procedure: PCR bias was computationally corrected using synthetic template baselines, reads within Hamming distance 2 were collapsed, and singletons that could not be merged were discarded. By aligning reads against IMGT, V, D and J genes, CDR3 length, and insertions or deletions at six rearrangement sites were assigned. Within each subset, clonotype counts were normalized to the number of sorted cells before true diversity and Gini coefficients were calculated with the tcR R package. The overlap coefficient, calculated on TCRB nucleotide sequences, was used to measure repertoire sharing. Out-of-frame TCRB sequences from naive cells were analyzed to stand in for the pre-selection repertoire. TCRdb stores this immuneACCESS table with in-frame sequences only. Part of the clones is absent; in the studies checked, under half of the shortfall reflects unresolved V genes, and no reason is known for the rest. The V and J calls and the clone size are those of that table, but D and trimming were determined from the DNA. The sample table contains fewer than 350,000 clones; only one count was recorded for 15% of them. Together, the top ten hold roughly 0.015% of the sample.

This TCR was recovered from a man aged 18 to 35 with type 1 diabetes. Material: naive CD4+ T cells from blood. The cell subset or site label corresponds to: true naive CD4+ T cells. Recombination connected TRBV18 to TRBJ2-2; no confident D gene assignment can be made. The CDR3 protein is CASSPILPAGELFF. The DNA sequence is TGTGCCAGCTCACCAATACTGCCGGCCGGGGAGCTGTTTTTT.